Listed below are T cell receptor beta chains from one sample, sequenced in a study of Graves' ophthalmopathy and Graves' hyperthyroidism. From the multiplex PCR reads, TCRdb called clonotypes with MiXCR, one entry per CDR3 protein. The sample lists about 550,000 distinct CDR3 sequences, 35% to 40% occurring once. Sequencing was performed on peripheral blood or thyroid tissue (not recorded which). These receptors originate from an adult man with Graves' hyperthyroidism. The conserved cysteine and the conserved F or W are not part of the CDR3 here. The order of the fields is J gene, V gene, CDR3 protein.

TRBJ1-1	TRBV19	ASSTSGNTEAF
NA	TRBV7-8	ASSLRSGRASDEQF
TRBJ1-1	TRBV2	ASSERAVHGVAF
TRBJ2-2	TRBV7-6	ASSPTDRTNTGELF
TRBJ2-5	TRBV7-6	ASSSWTSGNQETQY
TRBJ1-5	TRBV6-1	ASTPDRVYQPQH
TRBJ2-5	TRBV24-1	ATSDWGQETQY
TRBJ1-2	TRBV10-3	ASSYPVGQLDGYT
TRBJ2-5	TRBV7-9	ASGLAGPETQY
TRBJ1-5	TRBV27	ASSFREQQPQH
TRBJ2-7	TRBV5-4	ASSWVGKAYEQY
TRBJ2-7	TRBV20-1	SARAQAGESEQY
TRBJ2-2	TRBV27	ASKTAHTGELF
TRBJ1-6	TRBV7-8	ASSRQRRSPLH
TRBJ2-7	TRBV20-1	SARDPKVAGTFYEQY
TRBJ1-2	TRBV25-1	ASSPGGVSNHGYT
TRBJ2-5	TRBV7-9	ASSALDRAGETQY
TRBJ1-6	TRBV5-1	ASSLDGSSYNSPLH
TRBJ2-5	TRBV10-3	AISDGLAGGQETQY
TRBJ1-2	TRBV29-1	SVGGMEVSYGYT
TRBJ2-5	TRBV6-5	ASRTAGGLETQY
TRBJ1-2	TRBV30	AWSRVRYGYT
TRBJ2-7	TRBV10-3	ASSLEPQSRGTYEQC
TRBJ2-2	TRBV9	ASSDLGTGELF
TRBJ1-1	TRBV28	ASSLLNTEAF
TRBJ1-1	TRBV11-2	ASSSGQPEAF
TRBJ1-2	TRBV10-3	AISESEDRVYGYT
TRBJ2-5	TRBV7-9	ASSPPEVQETQY
TRBJ2-5	TRBV12-3/TRBV12-4	ASSLGQGGAVQETQY
TRBJ2-5	TRBV29-1	SVRASGVTETQY
TRBJ2-7	TRBV4-1	ASSQEPGTATEQY
TRBJ1-1	TRBV19	ASRRGPGDTEAF
TRBJ1-1	TRBV20-1	SARDLRADTEAF
TRBJ2-5	TRBV29-1	SVAVRGLGETQY
TRBJ2-7	TRBV6-1	ASKAGLAGVDGQQY
TRBJ2-7	TRBV9	ASSISGAGVDEQY
TRBJ2-7	TRBV2	ASDRGSYEQY
TRBJ2-7	TRBV4-1	ASSQSQGQNAYEQY
TRBJ1-1	TRBV5-1	ASSLGPDLNTEAF